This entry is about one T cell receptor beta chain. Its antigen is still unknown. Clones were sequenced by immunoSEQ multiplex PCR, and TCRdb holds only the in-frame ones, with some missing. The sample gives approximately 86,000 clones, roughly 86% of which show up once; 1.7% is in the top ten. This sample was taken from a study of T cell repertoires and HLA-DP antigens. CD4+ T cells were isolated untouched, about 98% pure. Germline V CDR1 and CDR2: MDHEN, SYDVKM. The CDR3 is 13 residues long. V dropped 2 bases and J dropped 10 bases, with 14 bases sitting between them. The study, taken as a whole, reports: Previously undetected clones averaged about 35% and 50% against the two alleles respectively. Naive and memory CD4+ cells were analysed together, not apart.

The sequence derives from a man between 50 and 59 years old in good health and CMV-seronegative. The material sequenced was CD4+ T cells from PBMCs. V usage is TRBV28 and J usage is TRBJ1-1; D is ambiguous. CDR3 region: CASSLTPSLGAFF. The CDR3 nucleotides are TGTGCCAGCAGTTTAACCCCTTCCTTGGGAGCTTTCTTT.